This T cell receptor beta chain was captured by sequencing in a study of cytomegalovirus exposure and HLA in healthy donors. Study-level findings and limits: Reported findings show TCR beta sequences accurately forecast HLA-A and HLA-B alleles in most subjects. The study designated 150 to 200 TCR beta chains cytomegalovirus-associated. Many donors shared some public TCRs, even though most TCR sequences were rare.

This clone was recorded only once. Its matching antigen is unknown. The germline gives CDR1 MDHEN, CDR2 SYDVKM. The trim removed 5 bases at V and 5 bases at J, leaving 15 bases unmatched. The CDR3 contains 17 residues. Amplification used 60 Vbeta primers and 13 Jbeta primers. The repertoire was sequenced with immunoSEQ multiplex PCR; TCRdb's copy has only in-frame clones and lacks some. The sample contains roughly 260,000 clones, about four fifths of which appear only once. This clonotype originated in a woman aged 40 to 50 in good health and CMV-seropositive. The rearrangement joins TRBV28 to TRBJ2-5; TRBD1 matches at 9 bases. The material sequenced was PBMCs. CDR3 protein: CASSTVEFGQGNETQYF. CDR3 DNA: TGTGCCAGCAGTACTGTGGAGTTCGGACAGGGGAATGAGACCCAGTACTTC.